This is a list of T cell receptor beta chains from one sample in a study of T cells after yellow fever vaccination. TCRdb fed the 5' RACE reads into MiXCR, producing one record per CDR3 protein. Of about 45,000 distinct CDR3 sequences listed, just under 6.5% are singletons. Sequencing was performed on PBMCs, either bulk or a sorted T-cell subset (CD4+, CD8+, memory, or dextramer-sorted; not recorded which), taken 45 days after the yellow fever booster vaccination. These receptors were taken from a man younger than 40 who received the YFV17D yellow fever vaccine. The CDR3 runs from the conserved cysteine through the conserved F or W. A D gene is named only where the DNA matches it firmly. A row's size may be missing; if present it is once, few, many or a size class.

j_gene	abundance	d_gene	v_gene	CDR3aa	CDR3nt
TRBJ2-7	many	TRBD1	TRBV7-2	CASSSLDRTGSYEQYF	TGTGCCAGCAGCTCTTTGGACAGGACTGGATCCTACGAGCAGTACTTC
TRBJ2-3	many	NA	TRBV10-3	CAISPRQETDTQYF	TGTGCCATCAGCCCGCGACAGGAAACAGATACGCAGTATTTT
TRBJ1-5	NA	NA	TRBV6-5	CASSSGGIANQPQHF	TGTGCCAGCAGTTCGGGGGGGATCGCCAATCAGCCCCAGCATTTT
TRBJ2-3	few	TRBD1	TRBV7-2	CASSTPDRVTTDTQYF	TGTGCCAGCAGCACGCCGGACAGGGTTACGACAGATACGCAGTATTTT
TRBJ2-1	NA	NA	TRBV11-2	CASSLIFREPLNEQFF	TGTGCCAGCAGCTTAATTTTTCGGGAGCCCCTCAATGAGCAGTTCTTC
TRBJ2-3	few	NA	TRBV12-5	CASGGGGTTDTQYF	TGTGCTAGTGGTGGAGGGGGAACTACAGATACGCAGTATTTT
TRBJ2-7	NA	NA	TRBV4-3	CASSQETGFYEQYF	TGCGCCAGCAGCCAAGAAACAGGGTTTTACGAGCAGTACTTC
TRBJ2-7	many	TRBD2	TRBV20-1	CSASAGVIYEQYF	TGCAGTGCCTCAGCGGGAGTAATCTACGAGCAGTACTTC
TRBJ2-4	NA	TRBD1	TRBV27	CASSYPDRGLGSIQYF	TGTGCCAGCAGTTACCCGGACAGGGGGCTGGGGAGCATTCAGTACTTC
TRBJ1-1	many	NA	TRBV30	CASQREWNTEAFF	TGTGCCAGCCAGAGGGAGTGGAACACTGAAGCTTTCTTT
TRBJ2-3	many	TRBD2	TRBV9	CASSVEASGRTYTQYF	TGTGCCAGCAGCGTAGAGGCTAGCGGGAGGACCTATACGCAGTATTTT
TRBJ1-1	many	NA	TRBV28	CASSFPLQVKAFF	TGTGCCAGCAGTTTCCCACTGCAGGTAAAAGCTTTCTTT
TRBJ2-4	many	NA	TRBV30	CAWSVPAGSSKNIQYF	TGTGCCTGGAGTGTACCAGCAGGTTCCTCCAAAAACATTCAGTACTTC
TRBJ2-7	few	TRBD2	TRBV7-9	CASSPGTRFPYEQYF	TGTGCCAGCAGCCCCGGGACTAGGTTTCCCTACGAGCAGTACTTC
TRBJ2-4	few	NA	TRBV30	CACDGLAKNIQYF	TGTGCCTGTGACGGGTTAGCCAAAAACATTCAGTACTTC
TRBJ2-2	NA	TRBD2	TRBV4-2	CASSSRGLAGGRGTGELFF	TGTGCCAGCAGCTCAAGGGGACTAGCGGGAGGTAGGGGCACCGGGGAGCTGTTTTTT
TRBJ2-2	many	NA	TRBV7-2	CASRHSVTNTGELFF	TGTGCCAGCAGACATAGCGTTACGAACACCGGGGAGCTGTTTTTT
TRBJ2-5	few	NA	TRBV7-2	CASSTPPGTQYF	TGTGCCAGCAGCACGCCCCCGGGGACCCAGTACTTC
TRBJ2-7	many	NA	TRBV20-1	CSATGGYEQYF	TGCAGTGCTACAGGAGGTTACGAGCAGTACTTC
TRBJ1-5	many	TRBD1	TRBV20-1	CSARDPQGGQPQHF	TGCAGTGCTAGAGATCCCCAGGGGGGACAGCCCCAGCATTTT
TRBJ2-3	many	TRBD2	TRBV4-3	CASSQRTSGRYTDTQYF	TGCGCCAGCAGCCAGAGGACTAGCGGGAGGTACACAGATACGCAGTATTTT
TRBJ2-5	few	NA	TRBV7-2	CASSPRQAIFQETQYF	TGTGCCAGCAGCCCAAGACAGGCTATTTTCCAAGAGACCCAGTACTTC
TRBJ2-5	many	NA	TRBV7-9	CASSLAARGRRETQYF	TGTGCCAGCAGCTTAGCGGCCAGGGGCCGTCGGGAGACCCAGTACTTC
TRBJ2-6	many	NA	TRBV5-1	CASSFDSVSGANVLTF	TGCGCCAGCAGCTTCGACAGCGTCTCTGGGGCCAACGTCCTGACTTTC
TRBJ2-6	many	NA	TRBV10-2	CASSGSSGANVLTF	TGCGCCAGCAGTGGGAGCTCGGGGGCCAACGTCCTGACTTTC
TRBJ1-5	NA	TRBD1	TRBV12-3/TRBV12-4	CASSLGQGALQPQHF	TGTGCCAGCAGTTTGGGACAGGGCGCTCTTCAGCCCCAGCATTTT
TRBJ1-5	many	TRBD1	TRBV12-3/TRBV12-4	CASSYDRALNQPQHF	TGTGCCAGCAGTTATGACAGGGCCCTCAATCAGCCCCAGCATTTT
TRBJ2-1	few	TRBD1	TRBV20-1	CSAIRTGGADNEQFF	TGCAGTGCTATACGGACAGGGGGCGCGGACAATGAGCAGTTCTTC
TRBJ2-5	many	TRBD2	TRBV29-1	CSALRREGETQYF	TGCAGCGCCCTCCGGCGGGAGGGAGAGACCCAGTACTTC
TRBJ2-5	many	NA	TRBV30	CAWRGAGIETQYF	TGTGCCTGGCGAGGGGCGGGAATAGAGACCCAGTACTTC
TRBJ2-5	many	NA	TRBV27	CASSSPDRLGKTQYF	TGTGCCAGCAGTTCTCCGGACAGATTAGGGAAGACCCAGTACTTC
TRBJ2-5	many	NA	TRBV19	CASSRDRLGQETQYF	TGTGCCAGTAGTAGAGACAGGCTAGGGCAAGAGACCCAGTACTTC
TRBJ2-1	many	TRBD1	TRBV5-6	CASSTRTGFNEQFF	TGTGCCAGCAGCACTCGGACAGGGTTCAATGAGCAGTTCTTC
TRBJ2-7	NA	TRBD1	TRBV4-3	CASSQSLSDRRPYEQYF	TGCGCCAGCAGCCAAAGTCTCTCGGACAGGCGACCCTACGAGCAGTACTTC
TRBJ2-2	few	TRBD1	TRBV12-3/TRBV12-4	CASRAGTGYVGELFF	TGTGCCAGCAGGGCCGGGACAGGGTACGTCGGGGAGCTGTTTTTT
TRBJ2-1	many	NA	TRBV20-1	CSARVLEEEQFF	TGCAGTGCTAGAGTTCTGGAAGAGGAGCAGTTCTTC
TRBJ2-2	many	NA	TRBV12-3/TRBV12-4	CASSSPRPPGELFF	TGTGCCAGCAGTTCCCCCCGACCTCCCGGGGAGCTGTTTTTT